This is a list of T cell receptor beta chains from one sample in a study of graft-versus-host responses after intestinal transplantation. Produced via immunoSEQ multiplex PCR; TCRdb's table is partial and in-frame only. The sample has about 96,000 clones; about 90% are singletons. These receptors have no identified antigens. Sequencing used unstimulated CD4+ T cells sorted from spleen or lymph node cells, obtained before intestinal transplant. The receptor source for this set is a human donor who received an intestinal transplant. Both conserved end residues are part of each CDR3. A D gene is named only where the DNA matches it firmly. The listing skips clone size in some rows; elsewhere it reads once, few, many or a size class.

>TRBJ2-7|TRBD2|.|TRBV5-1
TGCGCCAGCAGCTTGACTAGCGGGGCTTCCTACGAGCAGTACTTC
CASSLTSGASYEQYF
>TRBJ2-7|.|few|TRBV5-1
TGCGCCAGCAGCGTCACGGGTCTGAGATCCTACGAGCAGTACTTC
CASSVTGLRSYEQYF
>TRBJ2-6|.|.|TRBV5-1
TGCGCCAGCAGGCCGGGGGCTGGGGCCAACGTCCTGACTTTC
CASRPGAGANVLTF
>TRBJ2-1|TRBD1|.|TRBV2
TGTGCCAGCAGTACGGGACAGGGCTACAATGAGCAGTTCTTC
CASSTGQGYNEQFF
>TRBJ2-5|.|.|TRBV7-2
TGTGCCAGCAGCTTAGTCCGGGATGCCCAGACCCAGTACTTC
CASSLVRDAQTQYF
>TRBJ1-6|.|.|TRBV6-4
TGTGCCAGCAGGCGGGACGCTATCGATTCACCCCTCCACTTT
CASRRDAIDSPLHF
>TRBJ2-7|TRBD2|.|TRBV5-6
TGTGCCAGCAGGGGGAGGGGCACATCCTACGAGCAGTACTTC
CASRGRGTSYEQYF
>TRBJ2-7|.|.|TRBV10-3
TGTGCCATCAGTGTCGCTCCCACCTACGAGCAGTACTTC
CAISVAPTYEQYF
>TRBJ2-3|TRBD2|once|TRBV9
TGTGCCAGCAGCCCATACACGCTAGCGGGGGGCTCAGATACGCAGTATTTT
CASSPYTLAGGSDTQYF
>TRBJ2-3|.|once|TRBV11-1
TGTGCCAGCAGTTTTGGAGTTTCAGATACGCAGTATTTT
CASSFGVSDTQYF
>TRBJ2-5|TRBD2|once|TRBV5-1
TGCGCCAGCAGACGGACTAGCGGGGTCGAGACCCAGTACTTC
CASRRTSGVETQYF
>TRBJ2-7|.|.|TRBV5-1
TGCGCCAGCAGCGGATCAGGGCCCGTCGAGCAGTACTTC
CASSGSGPVEQYF
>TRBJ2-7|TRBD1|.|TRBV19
TGTGCCAGTAATCCAGGGACAGGGAGGTACGAGCAGTACTTC
CASNPGTGRYEQYF
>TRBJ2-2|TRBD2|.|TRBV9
TGTGCCAGCAGCGTAGCAGCGGGGGGCTCAACCCCCCGGGAGCTGTTTTTT
CASSVAAGGSTPRELFF
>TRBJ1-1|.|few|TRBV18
TGTGCCAGCTCACCGGACTTCCAAACTTTCTTT
CASSPDFQTFF
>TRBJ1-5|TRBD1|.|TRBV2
TGTGCCAGCAGTAAGGGACAGGGAGGAGGTCAGCCCCAGCATTTT
CASSKGQGGGQPQHF
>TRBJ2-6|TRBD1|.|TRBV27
TGTGCCAGCTCCCGGGACAGGGTTTCTGGGGCCAACGTCCTGACTTTC
CASSRDRVSGANVLTF
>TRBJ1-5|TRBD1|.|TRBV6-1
TGTGCCAGCAGTGACCGGACAGGGTTTAGCAATCAGCCCCAGCATTTT
CASSDRTGFSNQPQHF
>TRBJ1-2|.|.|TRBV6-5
TGTGCCAGCAGTAACAAAGGGGGGGTTTATGGCTACACCTTC
CASSNKGGVYGYTF